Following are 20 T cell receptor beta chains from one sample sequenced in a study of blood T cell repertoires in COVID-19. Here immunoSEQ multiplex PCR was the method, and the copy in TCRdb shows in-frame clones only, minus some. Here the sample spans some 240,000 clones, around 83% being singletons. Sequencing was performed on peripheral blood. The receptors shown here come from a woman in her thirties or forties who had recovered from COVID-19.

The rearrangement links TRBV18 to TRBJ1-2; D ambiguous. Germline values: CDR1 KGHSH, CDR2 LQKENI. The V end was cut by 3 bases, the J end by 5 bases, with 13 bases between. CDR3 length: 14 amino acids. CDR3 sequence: CASSPSGQPYGYTF. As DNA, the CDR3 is TGTGCCAGCTCACCCAGCGGGCAACCTTATGGCTACACCTTC.

The CDR3 DNA reads TGTGCCACCAGCAACCAAGACAGATTCCGGATGAACACTGAAGCTTTCTTT. Translating it yields CATSNQDRFRMNTEAFF. This chain connects TRBV15 to TRBJ1-1, with D perhaps TRBD1 (5 bases). The CDR3 sequence is 17 residues long. Germline assignment: CDR1 LNHNV and CDR2 YYDKDF (reference sequence). The V and J ends lost 4 bases and 0 bases respectively, with 18 bases between them.

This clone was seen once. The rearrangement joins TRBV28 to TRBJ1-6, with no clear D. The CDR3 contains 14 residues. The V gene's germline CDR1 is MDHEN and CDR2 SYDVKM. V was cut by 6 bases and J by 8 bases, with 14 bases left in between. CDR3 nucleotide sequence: TGTGCCAGCAGGTCCGGGGTCGCGCATTCACCCCTCCACTTT. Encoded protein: CASRSGVAHSPLHF.

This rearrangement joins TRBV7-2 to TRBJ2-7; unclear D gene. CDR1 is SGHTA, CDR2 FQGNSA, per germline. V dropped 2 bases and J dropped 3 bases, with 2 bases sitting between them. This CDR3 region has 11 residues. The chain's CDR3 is CASSLYYEQYF. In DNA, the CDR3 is TGTGCCAGCAGCTTATACTACGAGCAGTACTTC.

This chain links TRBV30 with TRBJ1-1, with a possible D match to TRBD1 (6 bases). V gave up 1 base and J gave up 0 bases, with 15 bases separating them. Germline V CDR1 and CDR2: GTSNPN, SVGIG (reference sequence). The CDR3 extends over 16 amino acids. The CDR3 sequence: CAWSDDRITMNTEAFF. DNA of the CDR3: TGTGCCTGGAGTGACGACAGGATAACCATGAACACTGAAGCTTTCTTT.

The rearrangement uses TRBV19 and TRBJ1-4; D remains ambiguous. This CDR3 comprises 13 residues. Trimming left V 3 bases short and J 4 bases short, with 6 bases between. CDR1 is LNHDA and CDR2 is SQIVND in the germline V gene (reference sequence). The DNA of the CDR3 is TGTGCCAGTAGTATGGCCCTTAATGAAAAACTGTTTTTT. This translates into CASSMALNEKLFF.

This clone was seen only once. The CDR3 nucleotides are TGTGCCAGCAGCTTAAGGGGCCTTGAAGCTTTCTTT. Protein sequence: CASSLRGLEAFF. J is TRBJ1-1 and V is TRBV7-9; a possible D gene is TRBD1 (5 bases). The germline gives CDR1 SEHNR, CDR2 FQNEAQ (reference sequence). The CDR3 is made up of 12 amino acids. The V and J ends lost 2 bases and 7 bases respectively, with 8 bases between them.

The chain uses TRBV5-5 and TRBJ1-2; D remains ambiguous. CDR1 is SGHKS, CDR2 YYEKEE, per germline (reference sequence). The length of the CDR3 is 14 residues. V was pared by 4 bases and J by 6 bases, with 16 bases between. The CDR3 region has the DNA TGTGCCAGCAGCACCCTAGACCTGCAAGATGGCTACACCTTC. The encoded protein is CASSTLDLQDGYTF.

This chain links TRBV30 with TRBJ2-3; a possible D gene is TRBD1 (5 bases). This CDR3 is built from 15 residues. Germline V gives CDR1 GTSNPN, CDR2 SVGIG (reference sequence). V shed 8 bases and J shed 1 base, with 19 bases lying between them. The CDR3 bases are TGTGCCGGGGCCACTGTTGGGCGAGGCACAGATACGCAGTATTTT. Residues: CAGATVGRGTDTQYF.

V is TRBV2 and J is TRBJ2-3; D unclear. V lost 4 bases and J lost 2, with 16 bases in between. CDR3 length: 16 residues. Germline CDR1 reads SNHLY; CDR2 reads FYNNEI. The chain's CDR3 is CASSGREALLTDTQYF. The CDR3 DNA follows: TGTGCCAGCAGTGGAAGAGAGGCCCTCCTCACAGATACGCAGTATTTT.

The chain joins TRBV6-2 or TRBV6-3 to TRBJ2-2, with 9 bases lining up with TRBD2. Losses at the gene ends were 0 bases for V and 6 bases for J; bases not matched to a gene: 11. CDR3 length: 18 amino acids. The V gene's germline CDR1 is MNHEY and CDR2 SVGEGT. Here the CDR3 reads CASSYSKFGLALSGELFF. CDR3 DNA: TGTGCCAGCAGTTACTCGAAATTTGGACTAGCGCTTTCCGGGGAGCTGTTTTTT.

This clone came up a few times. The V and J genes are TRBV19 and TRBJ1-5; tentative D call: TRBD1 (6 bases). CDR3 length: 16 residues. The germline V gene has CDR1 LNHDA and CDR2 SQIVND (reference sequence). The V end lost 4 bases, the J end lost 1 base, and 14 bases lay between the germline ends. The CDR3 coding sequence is TGTGCCAGTAGTAACCTACAGGGTTGGAGCAATCAGCCCCAGCATTTT. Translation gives CASSNLQGWSNQPQHF.

CDR3 residues: CASSELQGASGYTF. The CDR3 region has the DNA TGTGCCAGCAGTGAATTGCAAGGGGCCAGTGGCTACACCTTC. The V and J genes are TRBV2 and TRBJ1-2; possible D gene TRBD1, 5 bases. V lost 2 bases to trimming and J lost 7 bases, with 14 bases between them. The CDR3 is 14 amino acids. The germline V gene encodes CDR1 SNHLY and CDR2 FYNNEI.

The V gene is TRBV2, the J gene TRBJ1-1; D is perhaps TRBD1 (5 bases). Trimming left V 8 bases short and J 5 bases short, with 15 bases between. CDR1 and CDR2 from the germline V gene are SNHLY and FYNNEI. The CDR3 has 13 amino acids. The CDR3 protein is CASEIRQLTEAFF. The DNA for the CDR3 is TGTGCCAGCGAAATAAGACAGTTAACTGAAGCTTTCTTT.

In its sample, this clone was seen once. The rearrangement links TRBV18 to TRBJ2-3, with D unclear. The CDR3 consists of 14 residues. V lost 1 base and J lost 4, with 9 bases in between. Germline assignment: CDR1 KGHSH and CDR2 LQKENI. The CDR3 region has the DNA TGTGCCAGCTCACCACGCGGAGAAGCAGATACGCAGTATTTT. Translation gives CASSPRGEADTQYF.

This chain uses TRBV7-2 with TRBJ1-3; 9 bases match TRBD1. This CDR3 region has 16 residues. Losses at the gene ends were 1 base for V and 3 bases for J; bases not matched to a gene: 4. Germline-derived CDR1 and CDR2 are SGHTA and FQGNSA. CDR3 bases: TGTGCCAGCAGCTTAGAACAGGGGGCTTTTGGAAACACCATATATTTT. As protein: CASSLEQGAFGNTIYF.

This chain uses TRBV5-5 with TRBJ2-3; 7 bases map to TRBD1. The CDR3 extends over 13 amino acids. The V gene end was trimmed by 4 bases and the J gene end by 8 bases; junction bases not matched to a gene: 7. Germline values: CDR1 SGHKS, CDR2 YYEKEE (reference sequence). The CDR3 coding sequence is TGTGCCAGCAGCACACCGACAGGGCCTACGCAGTATTTT. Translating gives CASSTPTGPTQYF.

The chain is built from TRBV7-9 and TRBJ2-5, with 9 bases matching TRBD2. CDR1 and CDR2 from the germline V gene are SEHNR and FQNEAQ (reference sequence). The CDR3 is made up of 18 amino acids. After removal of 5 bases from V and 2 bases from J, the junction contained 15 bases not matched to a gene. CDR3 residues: CASSLRRGSGSQQETQYF. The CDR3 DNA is TGTGCCAGCAGCCTAAGGAGGGGTAGCGGGAGCCAACAAGAGACCCAGTACTTC.

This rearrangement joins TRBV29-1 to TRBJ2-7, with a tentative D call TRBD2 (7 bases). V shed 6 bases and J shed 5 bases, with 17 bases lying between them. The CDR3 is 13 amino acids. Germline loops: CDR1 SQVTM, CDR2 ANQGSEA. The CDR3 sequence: CSVGGQGRHEQYF. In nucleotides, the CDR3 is TGCAGCGTGGGGGGGCAGGGAAGGCACGAGCAGTACTTC.

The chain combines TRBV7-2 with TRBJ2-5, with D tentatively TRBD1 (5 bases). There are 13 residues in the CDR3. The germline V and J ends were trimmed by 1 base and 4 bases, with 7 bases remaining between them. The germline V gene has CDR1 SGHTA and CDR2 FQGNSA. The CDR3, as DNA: TGTGCCAGCAGCTTAGGCAGGGCAGAGACCCAGTACTTC. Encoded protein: CASSLGRAETQYF.